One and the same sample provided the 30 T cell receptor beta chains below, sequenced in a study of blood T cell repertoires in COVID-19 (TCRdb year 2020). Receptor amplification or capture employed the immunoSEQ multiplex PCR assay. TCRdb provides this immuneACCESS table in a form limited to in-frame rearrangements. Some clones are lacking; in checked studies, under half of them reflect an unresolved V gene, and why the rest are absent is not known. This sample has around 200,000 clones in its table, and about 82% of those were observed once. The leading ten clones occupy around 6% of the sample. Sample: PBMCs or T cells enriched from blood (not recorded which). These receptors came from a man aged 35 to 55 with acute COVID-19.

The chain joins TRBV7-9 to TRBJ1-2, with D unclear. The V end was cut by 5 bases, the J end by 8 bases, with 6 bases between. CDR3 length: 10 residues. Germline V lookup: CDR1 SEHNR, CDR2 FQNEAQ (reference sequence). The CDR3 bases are TGTGCCAGCAGCCCAGGAGGCTACACCTTC. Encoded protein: CASSPGGYTF.

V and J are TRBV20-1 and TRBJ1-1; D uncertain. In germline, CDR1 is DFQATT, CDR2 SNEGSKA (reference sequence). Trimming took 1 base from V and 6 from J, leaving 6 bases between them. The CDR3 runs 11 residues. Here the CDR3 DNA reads TGCAGTGCTAGAGGTAGATCTGAAGCTTTCTTT. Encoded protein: CSARGRSEAFF.

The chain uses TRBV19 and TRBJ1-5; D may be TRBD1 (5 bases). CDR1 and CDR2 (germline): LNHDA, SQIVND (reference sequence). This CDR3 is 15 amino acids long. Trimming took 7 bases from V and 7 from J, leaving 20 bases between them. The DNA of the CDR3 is TGTGCCAGTACCCCCGATGGGGGGGTCAGGCAGCCCCAGCATTTT. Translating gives CASTPDGGVRQPQHF.

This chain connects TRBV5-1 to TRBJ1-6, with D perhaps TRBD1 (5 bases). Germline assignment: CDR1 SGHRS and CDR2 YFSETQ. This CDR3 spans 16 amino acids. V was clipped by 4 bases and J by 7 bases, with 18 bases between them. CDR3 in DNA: TGCGCCAGCAGCCCCCCGGGGGAGGGCGGCAATTCACCCCTCCACTTT. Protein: CASSPPGEGGNSPLHF.

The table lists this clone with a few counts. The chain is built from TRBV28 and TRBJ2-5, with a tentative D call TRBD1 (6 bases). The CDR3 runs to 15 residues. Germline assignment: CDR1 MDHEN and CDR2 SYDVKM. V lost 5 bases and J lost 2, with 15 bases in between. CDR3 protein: CASSAPWGRQETQYF. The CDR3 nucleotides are TGTGCCAGCAGTGCCCCCTGGGGGCGGCAAGAGACCCAGTACTTC.

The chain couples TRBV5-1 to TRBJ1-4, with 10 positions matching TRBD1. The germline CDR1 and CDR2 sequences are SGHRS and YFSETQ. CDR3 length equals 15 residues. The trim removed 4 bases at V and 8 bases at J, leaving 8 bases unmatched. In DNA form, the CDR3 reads TGCGCCAGCAGCAGGGACAGGGGAGTGGAGGAAAAACTGTTTTTT. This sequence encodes CASSRDRGVEEKLFF.

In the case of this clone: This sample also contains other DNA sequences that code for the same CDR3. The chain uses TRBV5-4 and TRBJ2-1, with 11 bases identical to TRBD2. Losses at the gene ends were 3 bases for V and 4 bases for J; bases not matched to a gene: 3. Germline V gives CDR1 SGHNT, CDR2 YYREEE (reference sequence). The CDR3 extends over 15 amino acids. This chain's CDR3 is CASSSGTSGYNEQFF. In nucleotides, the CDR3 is TGTGCCAGCAGCTCAGGGACTAGCGGATACAATGAGCAGTTCTTC.

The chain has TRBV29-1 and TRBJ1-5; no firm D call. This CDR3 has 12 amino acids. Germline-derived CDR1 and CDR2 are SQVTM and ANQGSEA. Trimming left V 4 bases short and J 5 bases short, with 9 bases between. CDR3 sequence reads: CSVGARDQPQHF. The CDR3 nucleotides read TGCAGCGTTGGGGCGAGGGATCAGCCCCAGCATTTT.

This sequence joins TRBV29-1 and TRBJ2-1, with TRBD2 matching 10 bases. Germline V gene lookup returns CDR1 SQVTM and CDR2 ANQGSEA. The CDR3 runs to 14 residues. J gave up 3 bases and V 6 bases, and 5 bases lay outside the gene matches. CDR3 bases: TGCAGCGTCTTGAGCGGGAGGGTCTACAATGAGCAGTTCTTC. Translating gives CSVLSGRVYNEQFF.

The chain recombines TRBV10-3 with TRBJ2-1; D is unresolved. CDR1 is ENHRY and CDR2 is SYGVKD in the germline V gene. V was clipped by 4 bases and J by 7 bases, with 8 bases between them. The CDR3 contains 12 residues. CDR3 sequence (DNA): TGTGCCATCAGTGGAGGTGGGAATGAGCAGTTCTTC. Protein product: CAISGGGNEQFF.

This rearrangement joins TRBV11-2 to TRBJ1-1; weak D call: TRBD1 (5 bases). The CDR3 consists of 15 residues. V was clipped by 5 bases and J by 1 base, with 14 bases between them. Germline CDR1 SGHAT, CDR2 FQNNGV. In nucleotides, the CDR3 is TGTGCCAGCAGCCACATAGGACACCAGAACACTGAAGCTTTCTTT. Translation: CASSHIGHQNTEAFF.

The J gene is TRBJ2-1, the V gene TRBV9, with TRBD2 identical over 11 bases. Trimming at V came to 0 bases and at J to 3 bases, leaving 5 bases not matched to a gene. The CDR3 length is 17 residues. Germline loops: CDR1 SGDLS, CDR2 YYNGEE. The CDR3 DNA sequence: TGTGCCAGCAGCGTAGCTCGACTAGCGGGGATCTACAATGAGCAGTTCTTC. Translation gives CASSVARLAGIYNEQFF.

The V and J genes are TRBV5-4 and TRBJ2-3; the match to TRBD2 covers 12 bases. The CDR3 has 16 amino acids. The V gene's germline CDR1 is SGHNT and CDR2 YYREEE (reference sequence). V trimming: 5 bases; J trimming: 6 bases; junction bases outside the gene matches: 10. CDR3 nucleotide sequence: TGTGCCAGCAGGATCAGGACTAGCGGGATAGCTGATACGCAGTATTTT. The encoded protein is CASRIRTSGIADTQYF.

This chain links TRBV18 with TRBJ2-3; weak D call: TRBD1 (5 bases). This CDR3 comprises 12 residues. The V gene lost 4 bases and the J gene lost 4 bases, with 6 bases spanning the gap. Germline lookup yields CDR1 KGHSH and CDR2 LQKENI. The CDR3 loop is CASSLRADTQYF. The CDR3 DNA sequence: TGTGCCAGCTCACTCAGGGCAGATACGCAGTATTTT.

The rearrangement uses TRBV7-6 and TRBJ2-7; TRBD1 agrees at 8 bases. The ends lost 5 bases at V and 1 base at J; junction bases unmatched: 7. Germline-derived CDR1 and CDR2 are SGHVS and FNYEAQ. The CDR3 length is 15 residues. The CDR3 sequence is CASSQPGQESYEQYF. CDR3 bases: TGTGCCAGCAGCCAGCCGGGACAGGAGTCCTACGAGCAGTACTTC.

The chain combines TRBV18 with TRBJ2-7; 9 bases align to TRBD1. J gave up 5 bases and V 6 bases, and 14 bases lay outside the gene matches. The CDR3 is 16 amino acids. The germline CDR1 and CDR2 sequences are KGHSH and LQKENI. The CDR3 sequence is CASSSVLGQGRHEQYF. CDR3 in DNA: TGTGCCAGCTCCAGTGTTCTAGGACAGGGGCGGCACGAGCAGTACTTC. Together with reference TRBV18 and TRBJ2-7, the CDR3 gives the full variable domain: NAGVMQNPRHLVRRRGQEARLRCSPMKGHSHVYWYRQLPEEGLKFMVYLQKENIIDESGMPKERFSAEFPKEGPSILRIQQVVRGDSAAYFCASSSVLGQGRHEQYFGPGTRLTVT.

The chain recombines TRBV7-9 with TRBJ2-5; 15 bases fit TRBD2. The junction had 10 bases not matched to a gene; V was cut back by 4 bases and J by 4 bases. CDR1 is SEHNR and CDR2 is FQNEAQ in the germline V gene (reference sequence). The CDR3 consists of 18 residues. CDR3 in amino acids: CASSSGLAGGPGRETQYF. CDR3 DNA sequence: TGTGCCAGCAGCTCGGGACTAGCGGGAGGTCCGGGGCGAGAGACCCAGTACTTC.

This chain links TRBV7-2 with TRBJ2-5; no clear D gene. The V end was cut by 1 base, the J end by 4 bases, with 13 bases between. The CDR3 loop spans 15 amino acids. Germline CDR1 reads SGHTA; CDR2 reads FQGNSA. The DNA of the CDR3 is TGTGCCAGCAGCTTAGTGGTCGAGGTAGCAGAGACCCAGTACTTC. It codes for CASSLVVEVAETQYF.

The CDR3, as DNA: TGTGCCAGCAGTGAATTTTGGGGCAGGTTAGATTCACCCCTCCACTTT. Its translation: CASSEFWGRLDSPLHF. V gene TRBV6-1 combines with J gene TRBJ1-6; possible D gene TRBD1, 5 bases. The CDR3 spans 16 residues. Germline values: CDR1 MNHNS, CDR2 SASEGT. The V end lost 2 bases, the J end lost 8 bases, and 16 bases lay between the germline ends.

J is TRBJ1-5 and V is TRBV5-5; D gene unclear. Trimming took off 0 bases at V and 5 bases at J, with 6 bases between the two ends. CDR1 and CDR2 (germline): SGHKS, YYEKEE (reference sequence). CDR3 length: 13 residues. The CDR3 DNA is TGTGCCAGCAGCTTGGGACTTTATCAGCCCCAGCATTTT. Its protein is CASSLGLYQPQHF.

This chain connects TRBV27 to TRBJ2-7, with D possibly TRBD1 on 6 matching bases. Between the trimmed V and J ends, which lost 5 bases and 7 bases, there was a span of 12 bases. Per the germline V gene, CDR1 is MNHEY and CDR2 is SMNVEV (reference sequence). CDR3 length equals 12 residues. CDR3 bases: TGTGCCAGCAGTATTACAGGGATTGAGCAGTACTTC. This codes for CASSITGIEQYF.

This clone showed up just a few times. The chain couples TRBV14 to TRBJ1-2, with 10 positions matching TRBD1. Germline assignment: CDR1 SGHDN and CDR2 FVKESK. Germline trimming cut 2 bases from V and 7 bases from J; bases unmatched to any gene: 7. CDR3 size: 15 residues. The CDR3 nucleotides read TGTGCCAGCAGCCAAAGGGGGACAGGGGAGAGTGGCTACACCTTC. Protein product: CASSQRGTGESGYTF.

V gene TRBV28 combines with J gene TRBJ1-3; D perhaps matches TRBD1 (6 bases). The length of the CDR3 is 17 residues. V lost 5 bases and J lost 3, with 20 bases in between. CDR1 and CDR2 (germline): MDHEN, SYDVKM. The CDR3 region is CASSPPQSGGHGNTIYF. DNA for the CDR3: TGTGCCAGCAGTCCGCCCCAGTCGGGGGGCCATGGAAACACCATATATTTT.

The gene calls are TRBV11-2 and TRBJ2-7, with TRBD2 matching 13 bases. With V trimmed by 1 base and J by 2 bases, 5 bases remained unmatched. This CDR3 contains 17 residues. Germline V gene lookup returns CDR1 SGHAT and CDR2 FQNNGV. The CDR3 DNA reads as TGTGCCAGCAGCTTAGTTTCTGGGACTAGCGGGACCTACGAGCAGTACTTC. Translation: CASSLVSGTSGTYEQYF.

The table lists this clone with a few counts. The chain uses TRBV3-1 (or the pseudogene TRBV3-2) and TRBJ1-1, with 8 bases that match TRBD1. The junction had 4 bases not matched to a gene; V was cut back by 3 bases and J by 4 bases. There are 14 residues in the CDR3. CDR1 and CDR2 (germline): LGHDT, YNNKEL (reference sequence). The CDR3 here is CASSQRQGATEAFF. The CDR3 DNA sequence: TGTGCCAGCAGCCAGCGGCAGGGGGCCACTGAAGCTTTCTTT.

The CDR3 nucleotides read TGTGCCAGCAGCCTGGGGGGGTACCTCGAACGTTCACCCCTCCACTTT. This gives the protein CASSLGGYLERSPLHF. The V gene is TRBV6-2 or TRBV6-3, the J gene TRBJ1-6; D possibly corresponds to TRBD1 (5 bases). Germline CDR1 is MNHEY and CDR2 is SVGEGT. The CDR3 spans 16 residues. V shed 6 bases and J shed 9 bases, with 21 bases lying between them.

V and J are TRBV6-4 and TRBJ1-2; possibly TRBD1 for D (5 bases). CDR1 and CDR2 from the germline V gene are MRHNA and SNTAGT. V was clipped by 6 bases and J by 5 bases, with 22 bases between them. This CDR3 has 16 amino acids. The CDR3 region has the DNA TGTGCCAGCAGCCCGTCCTCGACAGCTCCTTGGTATGGCTACACCTTC. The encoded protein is CASSPSSTAPWYGYTF.

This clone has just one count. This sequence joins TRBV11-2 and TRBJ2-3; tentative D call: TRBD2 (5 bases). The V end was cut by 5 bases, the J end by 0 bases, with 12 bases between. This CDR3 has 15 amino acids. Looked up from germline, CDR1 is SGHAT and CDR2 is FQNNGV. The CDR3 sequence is CASSKLTGSTDTQYF. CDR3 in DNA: TGTGCCAGCAGCAAGTTAACGGGAAGCACAGATACGCAGTATTTT. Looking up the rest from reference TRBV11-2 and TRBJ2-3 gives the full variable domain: EAGVAQSPRYKIIEKRQSVAFWCNPISGHATLYWYQQILGQGPKLLIQFQNNGVVDDSQLPKDRFSAERLKGVDSTLKIQPAKLEDSAVYLCASSKLTGSTDTQYFGPGTRLTVL.

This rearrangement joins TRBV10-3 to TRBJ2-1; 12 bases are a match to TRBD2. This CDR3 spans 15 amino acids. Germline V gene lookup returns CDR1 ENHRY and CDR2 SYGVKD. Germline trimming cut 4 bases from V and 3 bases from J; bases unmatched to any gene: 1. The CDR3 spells CAISGTSGIYNEQFF. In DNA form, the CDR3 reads TGTGCCATCAGTGGGACTAGCGGGATCTACAATGAGCAGTTCTTC.

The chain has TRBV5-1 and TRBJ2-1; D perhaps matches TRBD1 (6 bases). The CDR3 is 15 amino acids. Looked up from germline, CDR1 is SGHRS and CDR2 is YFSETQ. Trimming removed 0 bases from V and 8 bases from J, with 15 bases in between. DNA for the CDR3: TGCGCCAGCAGCTTGGAAGGCAGGGGTCCCGATGAGCAGTTCTTC. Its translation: CASSLEGRGPDEQFF.